Reported below is one T cell receptor (beta chain). The V gene end was trimmed by 4 bases and the J gene end by 5 bases; junction bases not matched to a gene: 11. CDR1 is SGHRS and CDR2 is YFSETQ in the germline V gene. This CDR3 spans 16 amino acids. Sequenced by immunoSEQ multiplex PCR; TCRdb stores in-frame clones only, minus some. This table has roughly 660,000 clones, more than 75% appearing once. This sample is drawn from a study of shared T cell receptors in the human thymus. Another study also made use of these data, one on human thymus T cells. That investigation notes: Congenital heart defects were the reason for the corrective surgery that the donors, healthy Finnish infants, were having. Thymus specimens were resections from corrective heart surgery. Thymic and blood repertoires seemed to favor certain V and J genes.

Sequencing input: thymocytes. This clonotype was obtained from a boy under three years old with a congenital heart defect. The chain employs TRBV5-1 and TRBJ2-2; TRBD2 matches at 7 bases. DNA for the CDR3: TGCGCCAGCAGCACTCTAGCGGTACGAGGGACCGGGGAGCTGTTTTTT. As protein: CASSTLAVRGTGELFF.